This TCR beta chain was observed in a study of post-analysis software for immune sequencing data. The study's findings and limits: F-measure co-clustering was strong for batch-matched samples.

In regard to this clonotype: Its antigen is undetermined.

Unique molecular identifiers had been added to the TCR beta cDNA libraries. TCRdb re-called the PCR reads with MiXCR, one entry per CDR3 protein. Here the sample spans hundreds of thousands of distinct CDR3 sequences, roughly three fifths being singletons. The receptor comes from a girl aged 2 to 9 with multiple sclerosis. Sequenced sample: blood.

CDR3 residues: CASSSNRVSYEQYF. The CDR3 nucleotides are TGTGCCAGCAGTTCTAACAGGGTTTCCTACGAGCAGTACTTC. The chain uses TRBV27 and TRBJ2-7; possible D gene TRBD1, 6 bases. The CDR3 has 14 amino acids. V lost 4 bases, J lost 1 base, and 11 bases lay in between. Germline CDR1 is MNHEY and CDR2 is SMNVEV (reference sequence).